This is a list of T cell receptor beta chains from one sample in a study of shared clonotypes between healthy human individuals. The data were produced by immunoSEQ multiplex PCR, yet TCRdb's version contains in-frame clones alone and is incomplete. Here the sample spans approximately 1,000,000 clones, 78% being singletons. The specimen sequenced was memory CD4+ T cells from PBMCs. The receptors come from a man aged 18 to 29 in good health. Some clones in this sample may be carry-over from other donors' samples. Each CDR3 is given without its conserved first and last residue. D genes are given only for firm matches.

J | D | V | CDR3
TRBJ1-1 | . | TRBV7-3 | ASSLTKRGKAF
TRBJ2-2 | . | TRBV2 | ASRGPSNTGELF
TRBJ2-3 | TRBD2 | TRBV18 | ASSPRLAGLTDTQY
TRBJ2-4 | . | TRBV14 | ASSHGLAEQNIQY
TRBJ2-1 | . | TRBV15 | ATSPRGGEQF
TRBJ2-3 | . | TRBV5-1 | ARSTGFADTQY
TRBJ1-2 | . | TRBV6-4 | ASSDGAYGYT
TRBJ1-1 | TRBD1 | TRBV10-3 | ATKQGLDTEAF
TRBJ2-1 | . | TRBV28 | ASSSRTPKSYNEQF
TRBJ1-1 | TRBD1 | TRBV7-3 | ASGTGSNTEAF
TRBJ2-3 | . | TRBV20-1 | SASPDTQY
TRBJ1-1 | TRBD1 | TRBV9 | ASSGGTGGYGTEAF
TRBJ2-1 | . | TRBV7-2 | ASSLAAAYNEQF
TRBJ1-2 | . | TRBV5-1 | ASSPGGSVYGYT
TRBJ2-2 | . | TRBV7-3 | ASSPRYDTGELF
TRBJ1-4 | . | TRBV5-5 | ASSLSPVNLNEKLF
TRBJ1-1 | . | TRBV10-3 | ASGSRYEAF
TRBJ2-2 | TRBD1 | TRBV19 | ASSQGQGAGTGELF
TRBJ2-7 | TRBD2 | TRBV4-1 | ASSQPRTSGGSYEQY
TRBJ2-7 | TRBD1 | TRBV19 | ASSGDSSYEQY
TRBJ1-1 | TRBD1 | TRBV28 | ASSRGDREIKYEAF
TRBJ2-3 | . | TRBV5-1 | ASSLGGDTQY
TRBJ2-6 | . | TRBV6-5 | ASTRTGANVLT
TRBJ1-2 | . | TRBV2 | ASSEGRGPYGYT
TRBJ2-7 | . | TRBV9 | ASSPSGPSYEQY
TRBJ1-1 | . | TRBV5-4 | ASSFGGLSNTEAF
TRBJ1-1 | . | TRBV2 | ASTLSLNTEAF
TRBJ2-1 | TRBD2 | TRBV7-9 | ASSSLAGAYNEQF
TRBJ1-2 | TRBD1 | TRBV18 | ASSPTTGGDYGYT
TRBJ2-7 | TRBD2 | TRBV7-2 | ASSPVGTTSGRAYEQY
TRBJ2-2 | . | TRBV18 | ASSPNGQSTGELF
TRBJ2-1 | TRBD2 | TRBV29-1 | SAPTSGTVREQF
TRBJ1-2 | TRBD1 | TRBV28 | ASSLGAQGENGYT
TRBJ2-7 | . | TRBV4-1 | ASSQDQSFLYEQY
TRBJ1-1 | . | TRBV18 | ASSPNGVMGPAF
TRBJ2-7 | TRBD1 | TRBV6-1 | ASLGQGSYEQY
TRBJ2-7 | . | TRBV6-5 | ASSAAGQMY
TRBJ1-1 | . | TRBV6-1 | ASSVEGHTEAF
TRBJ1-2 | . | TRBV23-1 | ASTIYGYT
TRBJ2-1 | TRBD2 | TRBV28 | ATLTSGAGKQF
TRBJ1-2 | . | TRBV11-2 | ASSPLQGATNYGYT
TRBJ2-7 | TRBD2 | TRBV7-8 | ASSPPGAGGSYEQY
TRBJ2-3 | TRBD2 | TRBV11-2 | ASSPLAGGVDTQY
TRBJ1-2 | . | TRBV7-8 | ASRPRGTNYGYT
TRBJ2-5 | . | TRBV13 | ASSLEGTMAETQY
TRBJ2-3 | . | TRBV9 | ASSETSSFFTDTQY
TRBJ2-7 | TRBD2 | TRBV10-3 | AIRGSGSINNYEQY
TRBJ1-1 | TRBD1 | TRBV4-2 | ASSLGQGDTEAF
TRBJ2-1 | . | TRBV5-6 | ASSFPSGLGRNEQF
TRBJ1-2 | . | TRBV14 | ASSQAGQGTGYT
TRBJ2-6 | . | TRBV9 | ASSVGGGPNLPRSGANVLT
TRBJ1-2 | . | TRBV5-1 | ASSPGGGLGGYT
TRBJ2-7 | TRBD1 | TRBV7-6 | ASSLMTGTPYEQY
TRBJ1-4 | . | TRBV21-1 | ASSTGDNEKLF
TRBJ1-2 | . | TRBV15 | ATRRGEGYGYT
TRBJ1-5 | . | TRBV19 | ATGRPRYSNQPQH
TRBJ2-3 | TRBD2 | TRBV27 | ASSSPSSGSTDTQY